The following is a T cell receptor (beta chain) sequence with its context. As originally analysed: Researchers report that nucleated cell counts were estimated from reference gene primer amplification. Clones were read by immunoSEQ multiplex PCR, and TCRdb kept only the in-frame ones, dropping some. Clonal size and the V and J genes are those of that table, whereas D and trimming came from the DNA. The sample consists of around 82,000 clones, roughly 85% of them appearing once. The data were taken from a study of blood T cell repertoires in COVID-19. About the study: Sample material is recorded as cDNA or gDNA derived from T cells, B-cell-depleted T cells, or PBMCs.

In Seattle, patients joined the study during active infection and were tracked longitudinally. With V trimmed by 6 bases and J by 4 bases, 5 bases remained unmatched. The CDR3 has 13 residues. Germline lookup yields CDR1 MDHEN and CDR2 SYDVKM. V and J are TRBV28 and TRBJ2-7; 8 bases agree with TRBD2. The specimen sequenced was peripheral blood. The TCR originated in a man in his fifties with COVID-19, enrolled during active disease. CDR3 in amino acids: CASSSGSGYEQYF. CDR3 DNA: TGTGCCAGCAGCAGCGGGAGCGGGTACGAGCAGTACTTC. The variable domain in full, completed from reference TRBV28 and TRBJ2-7, reads DVKVTQSSRYLVKRTGEKVFLECVQDMDHENMFWYRQDPGLGLRLIYFSYDVKMKEKGDIPEGYSVSREKKERFSLILESASTNQTSMYLCASSSGSGYEQYFGPGTRLTVT.